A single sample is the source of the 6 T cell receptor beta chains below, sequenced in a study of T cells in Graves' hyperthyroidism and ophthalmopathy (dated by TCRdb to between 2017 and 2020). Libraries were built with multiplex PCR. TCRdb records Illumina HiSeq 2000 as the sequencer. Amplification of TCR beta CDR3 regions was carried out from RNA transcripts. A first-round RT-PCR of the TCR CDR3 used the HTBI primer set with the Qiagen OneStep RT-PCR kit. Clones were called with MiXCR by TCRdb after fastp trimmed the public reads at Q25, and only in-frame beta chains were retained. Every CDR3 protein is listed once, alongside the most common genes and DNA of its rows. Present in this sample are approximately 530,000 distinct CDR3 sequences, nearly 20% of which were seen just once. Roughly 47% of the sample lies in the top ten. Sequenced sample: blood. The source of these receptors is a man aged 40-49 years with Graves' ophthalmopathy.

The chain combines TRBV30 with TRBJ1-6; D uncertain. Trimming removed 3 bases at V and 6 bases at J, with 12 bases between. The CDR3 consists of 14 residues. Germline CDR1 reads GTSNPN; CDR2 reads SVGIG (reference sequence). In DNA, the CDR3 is TGTGCCTGGAGACGTGGGCAATTTAATTCACCCCTCCACTTT. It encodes CAWRRGQFNSPLHF. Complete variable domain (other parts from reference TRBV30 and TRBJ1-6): SQTIHQWPATLVQPVGSPLSLECTVEGTSNPNLYWYRQAAGRGLQLLFYSVGIGQISSEVPQNLSASRPQDRQFILSSKKLLLSDSGFYLCAWRRGQFNSPLHFGNGTRLTVT.

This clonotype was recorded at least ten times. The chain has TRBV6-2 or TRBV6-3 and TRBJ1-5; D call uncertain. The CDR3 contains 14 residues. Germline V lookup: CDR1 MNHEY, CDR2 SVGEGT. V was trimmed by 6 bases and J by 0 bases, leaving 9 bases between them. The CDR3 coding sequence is TGTGCCAGCAGGGGATGGGGTAGCAATCAGCCCCAGCATTTT. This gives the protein CASRGWGSNQPQHF.

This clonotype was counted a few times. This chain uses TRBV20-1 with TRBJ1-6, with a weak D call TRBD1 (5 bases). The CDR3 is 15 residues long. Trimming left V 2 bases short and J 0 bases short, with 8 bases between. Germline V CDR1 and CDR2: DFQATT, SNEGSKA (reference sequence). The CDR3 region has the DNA TGCAGTGCTAGACCAGGGAGCTCCTATAATTCACCCCTCCACTTT. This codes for CSARPGSSYNSPLHF.

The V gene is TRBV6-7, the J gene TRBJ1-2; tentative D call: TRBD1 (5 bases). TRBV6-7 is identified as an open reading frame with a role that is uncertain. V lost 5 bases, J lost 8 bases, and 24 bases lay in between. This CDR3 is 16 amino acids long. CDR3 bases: TGTGCCAGCAGTCCCCTTGTGGAGGGGACGATCCAAGGCTACACCTTC. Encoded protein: CASSPLVEGTIQGYTF.

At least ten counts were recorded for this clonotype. The CDR3 region is CASSFLLAGGPRGGNEQFF. The CDR3 nucleotides are TGTGCCAGCAGTTTCCTTCTAGCGGGAGGGCCTCGGGGGGGCAATGAGCAGTTCTTC. The rearrangement joins TRBV28 to TRBJ2-1; TRBD2 agrees at 12 bases. Trimming removed 3 bases from V and 6 bases from J; junction bases left unmatched: 15. This CDR3 comprises 19 residues. CDR1 and CDR2 (germline): MDHEN, SYDVKM.

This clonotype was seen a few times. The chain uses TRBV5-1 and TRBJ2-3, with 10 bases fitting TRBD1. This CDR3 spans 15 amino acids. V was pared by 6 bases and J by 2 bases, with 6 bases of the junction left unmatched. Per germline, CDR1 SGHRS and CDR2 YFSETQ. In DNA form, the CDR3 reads TGCGCCAGCAACATCGGGACAGGGGCCACAGATACGCAGTATTTT. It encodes CASNIGTGATDTQYF.